The clone carrying this T cell receptor beta chain showed up just once. This table comes from immunoSEQ multiplex PCR, and its TCRdb copy is limited to in-frame clones, with some not included. The sample holds about 160,000 clones, roughly 93% seen once. This record comes from a study of control samples from healthy donors and cancer patients. This CDR3 has 16 residues. V gave up 3 bases and J gave up 2 bases; unmatched junction bases: 9. CDR1 and CDR2 from the germline V gene are KGHSH and LQKENI. The sequencing sample was made of blood. This clonotype was obtained from a man between 18 and 29 years old in good health. V usage is TRBV18 and J usage is TRBJ1-2; the match to TRBD1 covers 7 bases. The CDR3 bases are TGTGCCAGCTCACCGACCGGGACAGTGAGCAACTATGGCTACACCTTC. Translated, it gives CASSPTGTVSNYGYTF.